One T cell receptor beta chain is described in this entry. Its antigen is undetermined. This sample was included in a study of CD8+ T cells in alopecia areata. About the research overall: Oral tofacitinib (5 to 10 mg twice daily) was administered to treated patients. Points from the study as a whole: Normal skin's resident alphabeta T cells are also sequenced in scalp samples. Normal scalp had lower clonality than lesional scalp, with alopecia totalis/universalis lesions showing this most strongly.

The CDR3 extends over 13 amino acids. V lost 6 bases, J lost 8 bases, and 12 bases stayed unmatched. CDR1 and CDR2 from the germline V gene are SQVTM and ANQGSEA. Extraction of RNA preceded its reverse transcription into cDNA, which served as the sequencing template. The protocol was immunoSEQ multiplex PCR, while the TCRdb copy is restricted to in-frame clones and leaves out a portion. The profile shows hundreds of thousands of clones, around two thirds of them singletons. Researchers took lesional scalp punch biopsies and peripheral blood from people who were alopecia areata patients. This clonotype was sampled from a human donor with alopecia areata. Here the sequenced sample was CD4+ T cells sorted from blood, taken at week 0. The V and J genes are TRBV29-1 and TRBJ1-2; 7 bases map to TRBD1. Written as DNA, the CDR3 is TGCAGCGTGACGCGGACAGGTAGTGAGGGCTACACCTTC. This sequence encodes CSVTRTGSEGYTF.